These T cell receptor beta chains were read from a single sample in a study of blood T cell repertoires in COVID-19. Sequenced by immunoSEQ multiplex PCR; TCRdb stores in-frame clones only, minus some. The data hold around 54,000 clones, with 90% observed a single time. The sample consisted of peripheral blood. The receptors stem from a woman in her forties with active COVID-19. CDR3s include the opening cysteine and the closing phenylalanine or tryptophan. D genes are given only for firm matches. Part of the rows lack a size; the others show once, few, many or a class for expanded clones.

D gene: TRBD2; CDR3 length: 16; clone size: NA; J gene: TRBJ2-2; V gene: TRBV3-1/TRBV3-2; CDR3 protein: CASSQYGGGASGELFF; CDR3 DNA: TGTGCCAGCAGCCAATACGGCGGGGGGGCTTCCGGGGAGCTGTTTTTT
D gene: NA; CDR3 length: 16; clone size: NA; J gene: TRBJ1-5; V gene: TRBV5-5; CDR3 protein: CASSYESDRLNQPQHF; CDR3 DNA: TGTGCCAGCAGCTATGAATCCGACAGGCTCAATCAGCCCCAGCATTTT
D gene: NA; CDR3 length: 15; clone size: NA; J gene: TRBJ1-2; V gene: TRBV5-1; CDR3 protein: CASSPRQGPNYGYTF; CDR3 DNA: TGCGCCAGCAGCCCCCGCCAGGGTCCTAACTATGGCTACACCTTC
D gene: TRBD1; CDR3 length: 18; clone size: NA; J gene: TRBJ1-1; V gene: TRBV19; CDR3 protein: CASSMSGRGPVFNTEAFF; CDR3 DNA: TGTGCCAGTAGTATGTCAGGCAGGGGGCCGGTTTTTAACACTGAAGCTTTCTTT
D gene: NA; CDR3 length: 14; clone size: NA; J gene: TRBJ1-1; V gene: TRBV18; CDR3 protein: CASSPRTGLGEAFF; CDR3 DNA: TGTGCCAGCTCACCCCGAACAGGGCTAGGGGAAGCTTTCTTT
D gene: NA; CDR3 length: 14; clone size: NA; J gene: TRBJ2-7; V gene: TRBV12-5; CDR3 protein: CASGPRGAKDEQYF; CDR3 DNA: TGTGCTAGTGGTCCTCGTGGGGCGAAGGACGAGCAGTACTTC
D gene: TRBD1; CDR3 length: 15; clone size: few; J gene: TRBJ2-3; V gene: TRBV6-1; CDR3 protein: CASSEAAGGADTQYF; CDR3 DNA: TGTGCCAGCAGTGAAGCGGCAGGGGGAGCAGATACGCAGTATTTT
D gene: NA; CDR3 length: 15; clone size: NA; J gene: TRBJ2-3; V gene: TRBV9; CDR3 protein: CASSVGGSSTDTQYF; CDR3 DNA: TGTGCCAGCAGCGTAGGAGGGTCTAGCACAGATACGCAGTATTTT
D gene: TRBD1; CDR3 length: 14; clone size: NA; J gene: TRBJ2-7; V gene: TRBV11-3; CDR3 protein: CASSGTGAPYEQYF; CDR3 DNA: TGTGCCAGCAGCGGGACAGGGGCGCCCTACGAGCAGTACTTC
D gene: NA; CDR3 length: 11; clone size: NA; J gene: TRBJ1-2; V gene: TRBV6-5; CDR3 protein: CATQGVGGYTF; CDR3 DNA: TGTGCCACACAGGGTGTAGGGGGCTACACCTTC